The rows below give T cell receptor beta chains drawn from one sample of a study of follicular helper T cells after annual influenza vaccination. Repertoires were generated with immunoSEQ multiplex PCR, while TCRdb's copy carries only in-frame clones and drops some. The profile shows about 11,000 clones, roughly four fifths of them singletons. The sample consisted of CXCR5- memory CD4+ T cells sorted from blood, taken on the day of influenza vaccination. The receptors shown here come from an adult who received the influenza vaccine. CDR3s include the opening cysteine and the closing phenylalanine or tryptophan. D genes are given only for firm matches. Expanded clones get a size class; other rows say once, few or many, or leave the size out.

d_call	v_call	j_call	clone_size	cdr3_aa	cdr3_nt
.	TRBV6-1	TRBJ1-5	few	CASSTPRGGNQPQHF	TGTGCCAGCAGTACCCCGAGGGGAGGCAATCAGCCCCAGCATTTT
.	TRBV9	TRBJ1-6	once	CASSPEGGSGSPLHF	TGTGCCAGCAGCCCAGAGGGGGGCTCTGGGTCACCCCTCCACTTT
.	TRBV4-2	TRBJ1-6	few	CASSRRGQSSYNSPLHF	TGTGCCAGCAGCCGGAGGGGACAAAGCTCCTATAATTCACCCCTCCACTTT
TRBD1	TRBV6-5	TRBJ1-1	.	CASRSGTGGTEAFF	TGTGCCAGCAGAAGCGGGACAGGGGGGACTGAAGCTTTCTTT
.	TRBV20-1	TRBJ1-1	.	CSGEGDTEAFF	TGCAGTGGGGAGGGTGACACTGAAGCTTTCTTT
.	TRBV5-6	TRBJ2-3	.	CASSLRTPGADTQYF	TGTGCCAGCAGCCTTCGGACCCCTGGGGCAGATACGCAGTATTTT
.	TRBV27	TRBJ2-3	once	CASSPSGWADTQYF	TGTGCCAGCAGTCCTAGTGGGTGGGCAGATACGCAGTATTTT
.	TRBV9	TRBJ2-1	.	CASSVGRDNEQFF	TGTGCCAGCAGCGTAGGAAGGGACAATGAGCAGTTCTTC
.	TRBV11-2	TRBJ1-1	.	CASQSNTEAFF	TGTGCCAGCCAGTCGAACACTGAAGCTTTCTTT
.	TRBV7-9	TRBJ2-5	.	CASSSRGPETQYF	TGTGCCAGCAGCTCCCGGGGGCCCGAGACCCAGTACTTC
TRBD1	TRBV28	TRBJ1-2	few	CASSSGGVFYGYTF	TGTGCCAGCAGTTCAGGGGGCGTCTTCTATGGCTACACCTTC
.	TRBV5-1	TRBJ1-2	.	CASSLLGDYGYTF	TGCGCCAGCAGCTTGTTAGGGGACTATGGCTACACCTTC
.	TRBV30	TRBJ2-1	.	CAWSGSSYNEQFF	TGTGCCTGGAGTGGGAGCTCCTACAATGAGCAGTTCTTC
.	TRBV6-5	TRBJ1-1	.	CASRETGIGNTEAFF	TGTGCCAGCAGAGAAACAGGGATTGGGAACACTGAAGCTTTCTTT